The clone carrying this T cell receptor beta chain has only a few counts. Trimming cost V 4 bases and J 6 bases, with 22 bases left between them. In germline, CDR1 is SQVTM, CDR2 ANQGSEA. CDR3 length equals 15 residues. 13 Jbeta primers and 60 Vbeta primers were used for the PCR. Method: immunoSEQ multiplex PCR; TCRdb's copy keeps in-frame clones and lacks some. The sample contains about 140,000 clones, 80% of which appear only once. These data come from a study of cytomegalovirus exposure and HLA in healthy donors. The sequence came from a man aged 45-65 years in good health and CMV-seronegative. The genes are TRBV29-1 and TRBJ2-7; a weak D match, TRBD1 (5 bases). Sequenced: PBMCs. The CDR3 nucleotides are TGCAGCGTTGTAGATGAGCAGGGCACCTGGCGCGAGCAGTACTTC. Translation gives CSVVDEQGTWREQYF.